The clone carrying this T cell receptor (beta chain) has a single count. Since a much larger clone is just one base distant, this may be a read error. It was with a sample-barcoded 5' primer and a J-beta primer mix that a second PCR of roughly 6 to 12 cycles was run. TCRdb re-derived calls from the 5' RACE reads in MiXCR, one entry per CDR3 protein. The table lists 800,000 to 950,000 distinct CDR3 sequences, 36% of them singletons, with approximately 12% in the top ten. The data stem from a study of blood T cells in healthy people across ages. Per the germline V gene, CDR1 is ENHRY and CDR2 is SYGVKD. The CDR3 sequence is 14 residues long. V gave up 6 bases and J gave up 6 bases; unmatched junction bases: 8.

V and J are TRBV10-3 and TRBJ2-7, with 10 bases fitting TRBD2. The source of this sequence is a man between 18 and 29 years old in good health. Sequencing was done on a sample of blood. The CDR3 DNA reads TGTGCCATCAGCCCTAGCGGGGGTGCCTGCGAGCAGTACTTC. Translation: CAISPSGGACEQYF.